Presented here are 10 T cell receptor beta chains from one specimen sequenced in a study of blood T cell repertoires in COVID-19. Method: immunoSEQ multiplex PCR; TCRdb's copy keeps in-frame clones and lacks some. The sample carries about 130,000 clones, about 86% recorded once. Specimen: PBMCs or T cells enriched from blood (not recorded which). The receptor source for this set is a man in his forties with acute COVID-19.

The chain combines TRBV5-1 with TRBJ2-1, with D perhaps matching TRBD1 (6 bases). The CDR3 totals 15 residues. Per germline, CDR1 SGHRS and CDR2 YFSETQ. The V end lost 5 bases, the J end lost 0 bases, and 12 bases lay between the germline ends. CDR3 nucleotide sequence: TGCGCCAGCAGTTCGACAGGTAACTCCTACAATGAGCAGTTCTTC. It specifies CASSSTGNSYNEQFF.

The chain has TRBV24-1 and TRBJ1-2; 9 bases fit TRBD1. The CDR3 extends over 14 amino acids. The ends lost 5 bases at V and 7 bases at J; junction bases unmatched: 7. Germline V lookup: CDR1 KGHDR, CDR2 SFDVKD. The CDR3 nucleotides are TGTGCCACCAGTGCCGGGACAGGGCGGGGTGGCTACACCTTC. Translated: CATSAGTGRGGYTF.

The CDR3 coding sequence is TGTGCCAGTAGCTTCGCAGGGGAAAGTGAAGCTTTCTTT. Its protein product is CASSFAGESEAFF. This sequence joins TRBV19 and TRBJ1-1, with D perhaps matching TRBD1 (6 bases). Germline V gives CDR1 LNHDA, CDR2 SQIVND (reference sequence). Trimming pared 6 bases from V and 7 bases from J, leaving 15 bases between. This CDR3 spans 13 amino acids.

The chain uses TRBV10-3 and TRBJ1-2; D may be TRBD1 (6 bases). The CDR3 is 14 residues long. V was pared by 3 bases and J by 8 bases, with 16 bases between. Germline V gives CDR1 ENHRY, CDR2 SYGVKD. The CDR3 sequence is CAISEQGTERGYTF. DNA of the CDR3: TGTGCCATCAGTGAACAGGGTACCGAGCGCGGCTACACCTTC.

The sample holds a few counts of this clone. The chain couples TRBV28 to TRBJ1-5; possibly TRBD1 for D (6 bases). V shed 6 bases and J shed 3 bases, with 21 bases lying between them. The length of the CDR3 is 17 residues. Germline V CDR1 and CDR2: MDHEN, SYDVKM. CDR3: CASSTLSRGAYNQPQHF. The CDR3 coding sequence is TGTGCCAGCAGCACTCTTAGTCGGGGGGCCTACAATCAGCCCCAGCATTTT.

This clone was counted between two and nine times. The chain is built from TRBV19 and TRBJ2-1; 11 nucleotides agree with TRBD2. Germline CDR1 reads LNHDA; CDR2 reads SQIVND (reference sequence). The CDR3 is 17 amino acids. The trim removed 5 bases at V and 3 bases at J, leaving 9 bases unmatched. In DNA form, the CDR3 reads TGTGCCAGTAGTGTTGGACTAGCGGGCCATTTCTACAATGAGCAGTTCTTC. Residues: CASSVGLAGHFYNEQFF.

This CDR3 reads CASSEWLAGGQETQYF. DNA of the CDR3: TGTGCCAGCAGTGAATGGCTAGCGGGAGGGCAAGAGACCCAGTACTTC. J is TRBJ2-5 and V is TRBV6-1; 12 nucleotides line up with TRBD2. Looked up from germline, CDR1 is MNHNS and CDR2 is SASEGT. The CDR3 runs to 16 residues. The trim removed 2 bases at V and 2 bases at J, leaving 3 bases unmatched.

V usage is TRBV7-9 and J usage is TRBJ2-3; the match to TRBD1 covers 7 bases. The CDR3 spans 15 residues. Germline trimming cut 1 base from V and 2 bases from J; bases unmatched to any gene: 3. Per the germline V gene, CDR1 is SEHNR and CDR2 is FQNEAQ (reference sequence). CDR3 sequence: CASSLVGTATDTQYF. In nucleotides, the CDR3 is TGTGCCAGCAGCTTAGTAGGGACAGCCACAGATACGCAGTATTTT.

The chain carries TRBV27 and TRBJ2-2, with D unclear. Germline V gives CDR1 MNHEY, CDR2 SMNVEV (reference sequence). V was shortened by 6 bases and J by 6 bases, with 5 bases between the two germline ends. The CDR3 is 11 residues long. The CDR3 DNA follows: TGTGCCAGCAGCGTCTCCGGGGAGCTGTTTTTT. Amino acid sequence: CASSVSGELFF.

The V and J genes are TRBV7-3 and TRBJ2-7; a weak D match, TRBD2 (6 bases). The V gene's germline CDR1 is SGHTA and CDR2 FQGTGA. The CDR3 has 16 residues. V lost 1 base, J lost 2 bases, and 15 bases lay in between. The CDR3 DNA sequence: TGTGCCAGCAGCTTAAGGGGCAGGGAGGCCGCCTACGAGCAGTACTTC. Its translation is CASSLRGREAAYEQYF.